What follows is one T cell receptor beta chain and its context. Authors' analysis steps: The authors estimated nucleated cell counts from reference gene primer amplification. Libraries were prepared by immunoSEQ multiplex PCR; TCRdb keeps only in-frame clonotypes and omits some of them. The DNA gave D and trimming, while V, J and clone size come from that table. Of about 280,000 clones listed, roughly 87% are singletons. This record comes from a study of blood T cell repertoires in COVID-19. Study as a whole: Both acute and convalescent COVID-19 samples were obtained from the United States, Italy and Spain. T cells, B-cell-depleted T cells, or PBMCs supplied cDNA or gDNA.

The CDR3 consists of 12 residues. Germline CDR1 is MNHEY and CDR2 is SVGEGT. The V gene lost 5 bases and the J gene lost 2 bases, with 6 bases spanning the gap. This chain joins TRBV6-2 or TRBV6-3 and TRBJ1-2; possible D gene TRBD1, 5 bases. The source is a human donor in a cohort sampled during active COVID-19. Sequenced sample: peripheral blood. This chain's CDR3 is CASSAGNYGYTF. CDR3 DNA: TGTGCCAGCAGTGCAGGGAACTATGGCTACACCTTC.